The source of this T cell receptor (beta chain) is a study of CD8 T cells in Susac syndrome. The CDR3 extends over 15 amino acids. Germline CDR1 is MNHNS and CDR2 is SASEGT. Deletions cut 4 bases from V and 7 bases from J, with 17 bases between. The authors reverse transcribed roughly 0.5 to 1 ug RNA with random hexamers. Via MiXCR, TCRdb re-called the immunoSEQ multiplex PCR reads, giving one row per CDR3 protein. Found here are approximately 300,000 distinct CDR3 sequences, approximately 85% of them singletons; the top ten hold about 0.22%. The V call is TRBV6-1, the J call TRBJ2-1, with TRBD1 as a possible D gene (5 bases). What was sequenced was CD8+ T cells from PBMCs. This sequence was found in a human donor with multiple sclerosis. The CDR3 sequence is CASSARLGVGNEQFF. The CDR3 DNA is TGTGCCAGCAGTGCCCGTCTAGGGGTCGGGAATGAGCAGTTCTTC.